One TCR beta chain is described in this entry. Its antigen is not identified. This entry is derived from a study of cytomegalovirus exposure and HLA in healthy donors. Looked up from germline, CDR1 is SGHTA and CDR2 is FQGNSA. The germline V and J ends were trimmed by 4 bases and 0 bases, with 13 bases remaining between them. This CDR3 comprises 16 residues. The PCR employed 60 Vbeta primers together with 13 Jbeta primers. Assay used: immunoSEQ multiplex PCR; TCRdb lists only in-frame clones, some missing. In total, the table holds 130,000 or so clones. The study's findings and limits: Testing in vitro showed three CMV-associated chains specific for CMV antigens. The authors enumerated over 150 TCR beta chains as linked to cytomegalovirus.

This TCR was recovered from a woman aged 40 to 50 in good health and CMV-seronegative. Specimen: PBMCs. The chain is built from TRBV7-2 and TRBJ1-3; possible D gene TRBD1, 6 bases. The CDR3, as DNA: TGTGCCAGCAGCTCCACAGGGCCTACCTCTGGAAACACCATATATTTT. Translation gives CASSSTGPTSGNTIYF.